This entry lists 21 T cell receptor beta chains sequenced from one sample in a study of blood T cell repertoires in COVID-19. Sequencing used immunoSEQ multiplex PCR; TCRdb keeps in-frame clones, though not all of them. The sample contains 250,000 to 350,000 clones, 85% to 90% of which appear only once. The sample consisted of peripheral blood. All receptors come from a woman aged 30 to 39 with COVID-19, enrolled during active disease.

J is TRBJ1-2 and V is TRBV6-5, with D perhaps TRBD1 (6 bases). Deletions cut 7 bases from V and 6 bases from J, with 6 bases between. Per germline, CDR1 MNHEY and CDR2 SVGAGI. This CDR3 is built from 10 residues. CDR3 sequence reads: CASNRDGYTF. In DNA form, the CDR3 reads TGTGCCAGCAACAGGGATGGCTACACCTTC.

This chain uses TRBV5-1 with TRBJ2-2, with D maybe TRBD1 (6 bases). Between the trimmed V and J ends, which lost 0 bases and 8 bases, there was a span of 11 bases. The CDR3 contains 14 residues. Germline V CDR1 and CDR2: SGHRS, YFSETQ. The CDR3 protein is CASSLVAQGGELFF. The CDR3 nucleotides read TGCGCCAGCAGCTTGGTGGCGCAGGGGGGGGAGCTGTTTTTT.

Of note for this clone: The junction shows a germline mismatch at one end, possibly a read error. CDR3 sequence reads: CASSRQGTDTQYF. CDR3 sequence (DNA): TGTGCCAGCAGTAGACAGGGCACGGATACGCAGTATTTT. The gene calls are TRBV2 and TRBJ2-3; 7 nucleotides agree with TRBD1. The CDR3 sequence is 13 residues long. Germline values: CDR1 SNHLY, CDR2 FYNNEI.

The chain couples TRBV3-1 (or the pseudogene TRBV3-2) to TRBJ2-1; TRBD2 is a possible D gene (5 bases). The V gene lost 4 bases and the J gene lost 2 bases, with 15 bases spanning the gap. The germline V gene has CDR1 LGHDT and CDR2 YNNKEL (reference sequence). The CDR3 is made up of 16 amino acids. This CDR3 is CASSRRAAKAYNEQFF. In nucleotides, the CDR3 is TGTGCCAGCAGCCGACGAGCGGCGAAAGCCTACAATGAGCAGTTCTTC.

The chain joins TRBV5-1 to TRBJ1-5, with D hard to call. The germline CDR1 and CDR2 sequences are SGHRS and YFSETQ. This CDR3 has 16 amino acids. Trimming took 1 base from V and 1 from J, leaving 12 bases between them. The CDR3 protein is CASSLFREGSNQPQHF. CDR3 nucleotides: TGCGCCAGCAGCTTGTTTCGGGAAGGCAGCAATCAGCCCCAGCATTTT.

This clone has only a few counts. The same CDR3 also results from other DNA sequences found in this sample. V and J are TRBV6-5 and TRBJ2-7, with TRBD2 identical over 9 bases. Trimming took 0 bases from V and 2 from J; bases not matched to a gene: 2. CDR1 and CDR2 from the germline V gene are MNHEY and SVGAGI. The CDR3 is made up of 15 amino acids. CDR3 sequence: CASSYSTSGPYEQYF. The CDR3 region has the DNA TGTGCCAGCAGTTACTCAACTAGCGGGCCCTACGAGCAGTACTTC.

CDR3 in DNA: TGTGCCAGCAGTTTGTCGTCCGGGAGGAGGTACGAGCAGTACTTC. Translation gives CASSLSSGRRYEQYF. The chain links TRBV7-3 to TRBJ2-7; 7 bases align to TRBD2. This CDR3 region has 15 residues. In germline, CDR1 is SGHTA, CDR2 FQGTGA. V lost 6 bases and J lost 4; bases outside the gene matches: 12. Supplemented by reference TRBV7-3 and TRBJ2-7, the full variable domain reads GAGVSQTPSNKVTEKGKYVELRCDPISGHTALYWYRQSLGQGPEFLIYFQGTGAADDSGLPNDRFFAVRPEGSVSTLKIQRTERGDSAVYLCASSLSSGRRYEQYFGPGTRLTVT.

A single count supports this clone. V gene TRBV3-1 (or the pseudogene TRBV3-2) combines with J gene TRBJ2-7; no clear D. The CDR3 covers 13 residues. V dropped 4 bases and J dropped 2 bases, with 9 bases sitting between them. The germline V gene encodes CDR1 LGHDT and CDR2 YNNKEL (reference sequence). For the CDR3, the DNA is TGTGCCAGCAGCCGAACAGTTACCTACGAGCAGTACTTC. This codes for CASSRTVTYEQYF.

This clone occurred a few times. This sequence joins TRBV29-1 and TRBJ1-1; tentatively, D is TRBD1 (6 bases). Germline CDR1 SQVTM, CDR2 ANQGSEA. V was cut by 4 bases and J by 4 bases, with 16 bases left in between. CDR3 length equals 14 residues. The CDR3 region is CSVGGGVEGTEAFF. The CDR3 nucleotides are TGCAGCGTTGGGGGGGGCGTTGAGGGCACTGAAGCTTTCTTT.

This chain connects TRBV28 to TRBJ2-7; possible D gene TRBD2, 5 bases. V dropped 5 bases and J dropped 3 bases, with 14 bases sitting between them. Germline CDR1 MDHEN, CDR2 SYDVKM. The CDR3 consists of 14 residues. CDR3 in DNA: TGTGCCAGCAGTCCCATGGGAGAACTCTACGAGCAGTACTTC. Translation gives CASSPMGELYEQYF.

The gene calls are TRBV6-2 or TRBV6-3 and TRBJ2-7; D uncertain. The ends were cut back, 0 bases at V and 8 bases at J, with 5 bases in the middle. The V gene's germline CDR1 is MNHEY and CDR2 SVGEGT. CDR3 length: 11 residues. CDR3 residues: CASSYSWQQYF. CDR3 nucleotides: TGTGCCAGCAGTTACTCATGGCAGCAGTACTTC.

This chain links TRBV5-3 with TRBJ2-7, with 11 bases aligning to TRBD2. TRBV5-3 is labeled an ORF, and its function is uncertain. This CDR3 is 14 amino acids long. The ends lost 6 bases at V and 7 bases at J; junction bases unmatched: 9. The CDR3 reads CARNTSGSGSEQYF. The CDR3 coding sequence is TGTGCCAGAAACACTAGCGGGAGTGGTAGTGAGCAGTACTTC.

This chain connects TRBV7-2 to TRBJ1-1; D is ambiguous. The CDR3 is 15 amino acids. CDR1 is SGHTA, CDR2 FQGNSA, per germline. The V gene lost 5 bases and the J gene lost 1 base, with 14 bases spanning the gap. DNA for the CDR3: TGTGCCAGCAGCGGACGGCCGGGAGAGAACACTGAAGCTTTCTTT. This codes for CASSGRPGENTEAFF.

Only a few counts were recorded for this clone. The rearrangement links TRBV5-5 to TRBJ1-5; D is unclear. The V and J ends lost 0 bases and 0 bases respectively, with 7 bases between them. In germline, CDR1 is SGHKS, CDR2 YYEKEE (reference sequence). This CDR3 spans 15 amino acids. The CDR3 sequence: CASSLGGISNQPQHF. The CDR3 coding sequence is TGTGCCAGCAGCTTGGGAGGGATTAGCAATCAGCCCCAGCATTTT.

The chain recombines TRBV28 with TRBJ1-5; TRBD1 might be the D (5 bases). The V and J ends lost 1 base and 1 base respectively, with 8 bases between them. Per germline, CDR1 MDHEN and CDR2 SYDVKM. The CDR3 length is 15 residues. In DNA form, the CDR3 reads TGTGCCAGCAGTTTATATGGGGGGAGCAATCAGCCCCAGCATTTT. Translated: CASSLYGGSNQPQHF.

V usage is TRBV5-1 and J usage is TRBJ2-1; a weak D match, TRBD1 (5 bases). V was shortened by 0 bases and J by 0 bases, with 7 bases between the two germline ends. The CDR3 is 15 amino acids. Germline values: CDR1 SGHRS, CDR2 YFSETQ. This CDR3 reads CASSLDTGSYNEQFF. The CDR3 DNA follows: TGCGCCAGCAGCTTGGACACAGGCTCCTACAATGAGCAGTTCTTC.

The chain employs TRBV29-1 and TRBJ2-7; possible D gene TRBD2, 5 bases. V lost 0 bases, J lost 3 bases, and 12 bases lay in between. Germline assignment: CDR1 SQVTM and CDR2 ANQGSEA. The CDR3 runs to 14 residues. The CDR3 DNA sequence: TGCAGCGTTGAAGATGGAGGAGAGGGCTACGAGCAGTACTTC. Protein product: CSVEDGGEGYEQYF.

V is TRBV29-1 and J is TRBJ2-3; 15 bases align to TRBD2. This CDR3 has 14 amino acids. With 6 bases clipped from V and 5 bases from J, the junction kept 3 bases outside the gene matches. Germline lookup yields CDR1 SQVTM and CDR2 ANQGSEA. CDR3 protein: CSVPGLAGGDTQYF. The CDR3 DNA reads TGCAGCGTCCCGGGACTAGCGGGAGGAGATACGCAGTATTTT.

This clone was recorded a few times. CDR3 residues: CASSRTGVDTGELFF. The CDR3 region has the DNA TGTGCCAGCAGTCGGACAGGGGTCGACACCGGGGAGCTGTTTTTT. The chain carries TRBV7-2 and TRBJ2-2, with 9 bases aligning to TRBD1. Germline V gene sequence: CDR1 SGHTA, CDR2 FQGNSA. The CDR3 contains 15 residues. The V and J ends lost 6 bases and 3 bases, in that order; junction bases with no gene match: 5.

The chain uses TRBV10-3 and TRBJ2-7; possible D gene TRBD1, 5 bases. Trimming removed 2 bases from V and 0 bases from J, with 8 bases in between. Germline values: CDR1 ENHRY, CDR2 SYGVKD. The CDR3 spans 14 residues. The CDR3 sequence is CAISERGSSYEQYF. The CDR3 nucleotides are TGTGCCATCAGTGAGAGGGGCAGCTCCTACGAGCAGTACTTC.

The rearrangement joins TRBV5-5 to TRBJ2-2; D perhaps matches TRBD1 (6 bases). The V gene's germline CDR1 is SGHKS and CDR2 YYEKEE (reference sequence). Trimming cost V 4 bases and J 5 bases, with 27 bases left between them. This CDR3 region has 19 residues. Here the CDR3 DNA reads TGTGCCAGCAGCCTGGGACCCGGGACATTAAGGGTAGGGACCGGGGAGCTGTTTTTT. Its translation is CASSLGPGTLRVGTGELFF. Full variable domain (rest looked up from reference TRBV5-5 and TRBJ2-2): DAGVTQSPTHLIKTRGQQVTLRCSPISGHKSVSWYQQVLGQGPQFIFQYYEKEERGRGNFPDRFSARQFPNYSSELNVNALLLGDSALYLCASSLGPGTLRVGTGELFFGEGSRLTVL.